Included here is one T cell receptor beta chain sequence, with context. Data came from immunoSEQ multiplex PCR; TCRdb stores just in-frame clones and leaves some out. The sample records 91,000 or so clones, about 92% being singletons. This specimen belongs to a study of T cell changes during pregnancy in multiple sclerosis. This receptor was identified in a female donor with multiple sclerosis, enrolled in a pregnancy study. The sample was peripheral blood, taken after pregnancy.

CDR3 residues: CASSFKTGYGYTF. CDR3 DNA: TGTGCCAGTAGTTTTAAGACAGGCTATGGCTACACCTTC. This rearrangement joins TRBV19 to TRBJ1-2, with D possibly matching TRBD1 (6 bases). The germline V gene has CDR1 LNHDA and CDR2 SQIVND (reference sequence). The CDR3 consists of 13 residues. Deletions cut 5 bases from V and 4 bases from J, with 11 bases between.